A single sample is the source of the 13 T cell receptor beta chains below, sequenced in a study of T-cell memory formation after mild COVID-19. TCRdb processed the 5' RACE reads anew with MiXCR; each CDR3 protein has one entry. Among fewer than 700,000 distinct CDR3 sequences listed, roughly 18% were seen once. Input material: PBMCs or a T cell subset sorted from them (not recorded which). The receptor set was obtained from an adult woman who had mild COVID-19 (a few samples of this study predate the infection). Cell type and time point are not known.

This clonotype was seen a few times. The chain couples TRBV9 to TRBJ2-7; D is possibly TRBD1 (6 bases). Trimming cost V 4 bases and J 3 bases, with 14 bases left between them. Germline CDR1 SGDLS, CDR2 YYNGEE. The CDR3 loop spans 14 amino acids. This CDR3 reads CASSPDTGSYEQYF. The CDR3 nucleotides read TGTGCCAGCAGCCCGGATACAGGGAGCTACGAGCAGTACTTC.

The gene calls are TRBV10-3 and TRBJ1-3, with D unresolved. The germline V gene has CDR1 ENHRY and CDR2 SYGVKD. The CDR3 consists of 15 residues. Trimming pared 6 bases from V and 1 base from J, leaving 13 bases between. CDR3 sequence (DNA): TGTGCCATCAGAGCGGACGGTGGTTCTGGAAACACCATATATTTT. It encodes CAIRADGGSGNTIYF.

The chain employs TRBV9 and TRBJ2-7; D gene uncertain. Germline V gene data show CDR1 as SGDLS and CDR2 as YYNGEE. The CDR3 runs to 15 residues. With 2 bases removed from V and 4 bases from J, the gap between germline ends came to 16 bases. CDR3 amino acids: CASSVRAAQSYEQYF. CDR3 nucleotide sequence: TGTGCCAGCAGCGTCCGGGCCGCTCAAAGTTACGAGCAGTACTTC.

This rearrangement joins TRBV18 to TRBJ1-5; TRBD1 might be the D (5 bases). The V gene's germline CDR1 is KGHSH and CDR2 LQKENI. Trimming stripped 6 bases from V and 5 bases from J, with 17 bases between. This CDR3 region has 15 residues. CDR3 DNA sequence: TGTGCCAGCTCTACAGTCCAGGGTGGCGATCAGCCCCAGCATTTT. Translated, it gives CASSTVQGGDQPQHF.

This clonotype was found many times. The genes are TRBV25-1 and TRBJ2-1; possible D gene TRBD1, 6 bases. Germline lookup yields CDR1 MGHDK and CDR2 SYGVNS. V lost 8 bases to trimming and J lost 0 bases, with 17 bases between them. This CDR3 region has 16 residues. The CDR3 nucleotides are TGTGCCAGCGGCCCTACAGGGTTAAGCTCCTACAATGAGCAGTTCTTC. Its protein is CASGPTGLSSYNEQFF.

The V and J genes are TRBV11-3 and TRBJ1-1, with a tentative D call TRBD1 (5 bases). Germline CDR1 SGHNT, CDR2 YENEEA. This CDR3 is 16 amino acids long. The V end lost 4 bases, the J end lost 1 base, and 16 bases lay between the germline ends. The CDR3 DNA is TGTGCCAGCAGCTCCCCCGGGGACGGGGAGAACACTGAAGCTTTCTTT. It yields the protein CASSSPGDGENTEAFF.

This clonotype has a handful of counts. This chain's CDR3 is CASSSSSGTRTDTQYF. The DNA for the CDR3 is TGTGCCAGCAGCTCAAGTAGCGGGACCCGCACAGATACGCAGTATTTT. The chain joins TRBV7-2 to TRBJ2-3; 8 bases fit TRBD2. The CDR3 extends over 16 amino acids. CDR1 is SGHTA, CDR2 FQGNSA, per germline. V was pared by 4 bases and J by 1 base, with 7 bases of the junction left unmatched. Looking up the rest from reference TRBV7-2 and TRBJ2-3 gives the full variable domain: GAGVSQSPSNKVTEKGKDVELRCDPISGHTALYWYRQSLGQGLEFLIYFQGNSAPDKSGLPSDRFSAERTGGSVSTLTIQRTQQEDSAVYLCASSSSSGTRTDTQYFGPGTRLTVL.

This clonotype was seen more than once but under ten times. The chain couples TRBV12-3 or TRBV12-4 to TRBJ2-7, with 8 bases identical to TRBD1. CDR3 size: 16 residues. Unmatched junction bases numbered 12, after V lost 3 bases and J lost 5 bases. The CDR3 loop reads CASSFGQGHSRDEQYF. The CDR3 coding sequence is TGTGCCAGCAGTTTCGGACAGGGCCATTCCCGGGACGAGCAGTACTTC.

The chain joins TRBV6-6 to TRBJ1-1, with D uncertain. The V and J ends lost 4 bases and 1 base respectively, with 10 bases between them. The V gene's germline CDR1 is MNHNY and CDR2 SVGAGI (reference sequence). The CDR3 loop spans 14 amino acids. The CDR3 nucleotides read TGTGCCAGCAGTTGGACCCCAGGGAACACTGAAGCTTTCTTT. It specifies CASSWTPGNTEAFF.

This clonotype was counted at least ten times. This chain links TRBV5-5 with TRBJ1-6; 7 bases fit TRBD1. Unmatched junction bases numbered 11, after V lost 7 bases and J lost 7 bases. Germline values: CDR1 SGHKS, CDR2 YYEKEE (reference sequence). CDR3 length: 15 residues. CDR3 nucleotide sequence: TGTGCCAGCGGAAAATGGGCAGGGGGGAATTCACCCCTCCACTTT. The encoded protein is CASGKWAGGNSPLHF. The full variable domain, in which reference TRBV5-5 and TRBJ1-6 provide the parts outside the CDR3, is DAGVTQSPTHLIKTRGQQVTLRCSPISGHKSVSWYQQVLGQGPQFIFQYYEKEERGRGNFPDRFSARQFPNYSSELNVNALLLGDSALYLCASGKWAGGNSPLHFGNGTRLTVT.

This clonotype was seen a handful of times. In nucleotides, the CDR3 is TGTGCCACCAGCAGAGATCCTGGGGTAGCGCAGTATTTT. Residues: CATSRDPGVAQYF. The chain carries TRBV15 and TRBJ2-3; D remains ambiguous. CDR1 and CDR2 from the germline V gene are LNHNV and YYDKDF (reference sequence). This CDR3 region has 13 residues. Trimming removed 0 bases from V and 10 bases from J, with 11 bases in between. Full variable domain (missing parts from reference TRBV15 and TRBJ2-3): DAMVIQNPRYQVTQFGKPVTLSCSQTLNHNVMYWYQQKSSQAPKLLFHYYDKDFNNEADTPDNFQSRRPNTSFCFLDIRSPGLGDTAMYLCATSRDPGVAQYFGPGTRLTVL.

The chain has TRBV6-6 and TRBJ2-7; 8 bases map to TRBD2. Trimming at V came to 2 bases and at J to 3 bases, leaving 6 bases not matched to a gene. This CDR3 is 15 amino acids long. Germline V gene sequence: CDR1 MNHNY, CDR2 SVGAGI (reference sequence). CDR3 DNA sequence: TGTGCCAGCAGTTACGGACAGCGGGGGTTCTACGAGCAGTACTTC. It translates to CASSYGQRGFYEQYF.

With regard to this clonotype: This may come from a read error, since a much larger clone is one base off. The rearrangement joins TRBV11-2 to TRBJ2-1; D unclear. This CDR3 region has 13 residues. Trimming shortened V by 0 bases and J by 6 bases, and 6 bases separated the two germline ends. CDR1 is SGHAT, CDR2 FQNNGV, per germline. In nucleotides, the CDR3 is TGTGCCAGCAGCTTAGATCCAAGCAATGAGCAGTTCTTC. This translates into CASSLDPSNEQFF.